This TCR beta chain was sequenced during a study of cytomegalovirus exposure and HLA in healthy donors. Use of 60 Vbeta and 13 Jbeta primers characterized the PCR. TCRdb's table, derived via immunoSEQ multiplex PCR, lists solely in-frame clones and lacks some. This table has around 140,000 clones, roughly 9.7% appearing once. A word on this clone: Its antigen is not identified.

Trimming took off 3 bases at V and 4 bases at J, with 19 bases between the two ends. Germline CDR1 and CDR2: SGHNT and YENEEA. The CDR3 loop spans 17 amino acids. The study, taken as a whole, reports: A likely sequencing artifact accounted for one observed cluster of highly shared sequence variants.

Sequencing was carried out using PBMCs. This rearrangement joins TRBV11-3 to TRBJ2-1; D remains ambiguous. The origin of this receptor is a man over 45 in good health and CMV-seronegative. The CDR3 region has the DNA TGTGCCAGCAGCTTCAGTAGCAGAAGTCCCTTGTACAATGAGCAGTTCTTC. It specifies CASSFSSRSPLYNEQFF.